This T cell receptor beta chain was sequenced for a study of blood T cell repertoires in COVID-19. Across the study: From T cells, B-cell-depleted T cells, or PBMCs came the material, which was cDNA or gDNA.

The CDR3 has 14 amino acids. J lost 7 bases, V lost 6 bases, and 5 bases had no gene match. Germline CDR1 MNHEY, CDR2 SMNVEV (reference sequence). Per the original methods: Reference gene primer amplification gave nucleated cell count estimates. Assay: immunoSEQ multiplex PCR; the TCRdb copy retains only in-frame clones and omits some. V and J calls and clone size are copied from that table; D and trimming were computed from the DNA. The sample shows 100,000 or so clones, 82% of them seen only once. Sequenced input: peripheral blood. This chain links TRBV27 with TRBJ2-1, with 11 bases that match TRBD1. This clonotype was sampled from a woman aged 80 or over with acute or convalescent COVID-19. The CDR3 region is CASRVGTGGNEQFF. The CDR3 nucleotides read TGTGCCAGCAGGGTCGGGACAGGGGGAAATGAGCAGTTCTTC.